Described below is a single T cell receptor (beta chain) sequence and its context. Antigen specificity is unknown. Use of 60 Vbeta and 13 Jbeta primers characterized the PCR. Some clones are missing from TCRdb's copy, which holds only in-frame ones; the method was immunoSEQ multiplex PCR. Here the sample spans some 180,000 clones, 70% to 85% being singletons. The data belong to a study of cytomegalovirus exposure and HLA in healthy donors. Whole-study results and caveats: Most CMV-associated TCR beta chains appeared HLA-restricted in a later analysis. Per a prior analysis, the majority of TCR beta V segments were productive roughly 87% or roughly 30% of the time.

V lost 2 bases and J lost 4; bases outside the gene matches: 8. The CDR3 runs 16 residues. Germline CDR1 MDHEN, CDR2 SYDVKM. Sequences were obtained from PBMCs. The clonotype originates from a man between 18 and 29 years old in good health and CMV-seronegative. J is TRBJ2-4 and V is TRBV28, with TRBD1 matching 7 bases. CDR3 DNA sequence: TGTGCCAGCAGTTTAGTATCAGGGGGACGGAAAAACATTCAGTACTTC. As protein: CASSLVSGGRKNIQYF.